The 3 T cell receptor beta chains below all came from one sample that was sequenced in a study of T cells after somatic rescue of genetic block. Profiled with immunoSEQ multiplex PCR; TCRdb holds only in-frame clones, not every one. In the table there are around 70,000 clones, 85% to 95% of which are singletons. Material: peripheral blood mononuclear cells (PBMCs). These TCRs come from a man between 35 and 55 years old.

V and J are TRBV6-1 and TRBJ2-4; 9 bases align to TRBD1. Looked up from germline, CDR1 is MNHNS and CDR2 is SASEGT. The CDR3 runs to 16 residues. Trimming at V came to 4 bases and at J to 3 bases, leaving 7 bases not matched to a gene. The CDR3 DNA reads TGTGCCAGCAGTGCACAGGGGGCGAGGGACAAAAACATTCAGTACTTC. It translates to CASSAQGARDKNIQYF.

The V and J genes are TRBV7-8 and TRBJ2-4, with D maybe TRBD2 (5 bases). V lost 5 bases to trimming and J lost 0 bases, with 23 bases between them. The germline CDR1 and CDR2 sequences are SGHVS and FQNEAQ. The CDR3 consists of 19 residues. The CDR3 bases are TGTGCCAGCAGCCCGAGGGTGGCGGTTTCTCCTCTAGCCAAAAACATTCAGTACTTC. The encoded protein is CASSPRVAVSPLAKNIQYF.

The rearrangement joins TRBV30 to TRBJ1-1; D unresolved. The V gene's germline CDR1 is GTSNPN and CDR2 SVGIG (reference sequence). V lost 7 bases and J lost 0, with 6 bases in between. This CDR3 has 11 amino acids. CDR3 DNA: TGTGCCTCCCAGATGAACACTGAAGCTTTCTTT. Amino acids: CASQMNTEAFF.